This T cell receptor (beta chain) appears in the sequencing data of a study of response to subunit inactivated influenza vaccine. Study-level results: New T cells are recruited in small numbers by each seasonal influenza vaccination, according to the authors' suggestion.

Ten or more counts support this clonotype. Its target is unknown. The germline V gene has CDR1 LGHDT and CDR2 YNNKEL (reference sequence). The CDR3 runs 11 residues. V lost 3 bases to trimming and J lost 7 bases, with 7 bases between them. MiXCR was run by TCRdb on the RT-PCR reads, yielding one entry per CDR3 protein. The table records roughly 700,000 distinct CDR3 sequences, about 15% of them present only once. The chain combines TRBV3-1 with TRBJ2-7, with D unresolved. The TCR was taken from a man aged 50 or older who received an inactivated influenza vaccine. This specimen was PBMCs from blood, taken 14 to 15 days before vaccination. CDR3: CASSQVGEQYF. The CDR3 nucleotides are TGTGCCAGCAGCCAGGTGGGAGAGCAGTACTTC.